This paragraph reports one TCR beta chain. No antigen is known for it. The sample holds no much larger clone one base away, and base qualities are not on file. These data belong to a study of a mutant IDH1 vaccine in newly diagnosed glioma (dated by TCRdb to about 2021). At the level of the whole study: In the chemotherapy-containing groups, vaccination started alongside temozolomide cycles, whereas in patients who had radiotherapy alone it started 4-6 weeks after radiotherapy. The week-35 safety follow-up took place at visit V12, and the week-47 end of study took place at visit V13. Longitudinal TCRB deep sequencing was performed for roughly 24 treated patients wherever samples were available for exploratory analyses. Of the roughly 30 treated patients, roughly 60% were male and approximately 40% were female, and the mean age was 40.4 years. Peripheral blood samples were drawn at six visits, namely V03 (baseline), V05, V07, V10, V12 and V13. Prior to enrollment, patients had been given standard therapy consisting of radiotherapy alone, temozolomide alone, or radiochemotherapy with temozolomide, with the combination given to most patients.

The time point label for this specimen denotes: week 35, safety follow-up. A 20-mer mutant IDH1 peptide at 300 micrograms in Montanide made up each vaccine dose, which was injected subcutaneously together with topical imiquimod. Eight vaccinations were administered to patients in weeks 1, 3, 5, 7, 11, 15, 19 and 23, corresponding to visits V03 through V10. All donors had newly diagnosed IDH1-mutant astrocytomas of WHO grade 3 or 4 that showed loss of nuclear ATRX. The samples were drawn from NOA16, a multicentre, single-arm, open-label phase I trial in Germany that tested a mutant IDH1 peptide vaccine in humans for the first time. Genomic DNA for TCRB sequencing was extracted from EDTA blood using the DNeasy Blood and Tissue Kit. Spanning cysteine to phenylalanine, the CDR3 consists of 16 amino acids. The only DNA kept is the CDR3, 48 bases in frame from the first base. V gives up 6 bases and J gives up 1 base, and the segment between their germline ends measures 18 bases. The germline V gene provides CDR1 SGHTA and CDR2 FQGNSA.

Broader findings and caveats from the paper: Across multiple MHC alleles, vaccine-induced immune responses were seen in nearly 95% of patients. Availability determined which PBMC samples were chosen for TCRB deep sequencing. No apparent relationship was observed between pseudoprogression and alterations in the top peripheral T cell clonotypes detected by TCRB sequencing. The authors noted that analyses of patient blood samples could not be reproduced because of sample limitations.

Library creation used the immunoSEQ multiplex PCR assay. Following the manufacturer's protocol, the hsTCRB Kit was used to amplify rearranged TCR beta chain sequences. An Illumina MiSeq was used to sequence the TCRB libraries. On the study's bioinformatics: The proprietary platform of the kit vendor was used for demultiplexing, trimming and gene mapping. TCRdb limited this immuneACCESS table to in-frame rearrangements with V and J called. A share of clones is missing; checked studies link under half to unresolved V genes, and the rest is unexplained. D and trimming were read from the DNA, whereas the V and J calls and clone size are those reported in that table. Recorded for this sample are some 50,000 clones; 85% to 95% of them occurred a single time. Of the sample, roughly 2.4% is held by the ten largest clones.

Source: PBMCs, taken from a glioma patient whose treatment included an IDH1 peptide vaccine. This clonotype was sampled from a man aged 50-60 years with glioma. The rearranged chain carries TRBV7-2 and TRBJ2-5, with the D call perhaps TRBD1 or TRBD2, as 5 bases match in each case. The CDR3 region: CASSRGTASLQETQYF. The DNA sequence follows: TGTGCCAGCAGTCGTGGGACGGCTAGCCTCCAAGAGACCCAGTACTTC.